This T cell receptor (beta chain) was profiled in a study of blood T cell repertoires in COVID-19. TCRdb's copy holds only in-frame clones and misses some; the assay was immunoSEQ multiplex PCR. The sample holds about 240,000 clones, approximately 80% seen once. After removal of 3 bases from V and 7 bases from J, the junction contained 9 bases not matched to a gene. This CDR3 region has 16 residues. Germline assignment: CDR1 KGHSH and CDR2 LQKENI. The V call is TRBV18, the J call TRBJ1-6; 7 bases agree with TRBD1. The clonotype was recovered from a woman older than 75 with COVID-19, enrolled during active disease. The specimen was peripheral blood. The CDR3 DNA sequence: TGTGCCAGCTCACCTCTCGGGACAGCTTTAAATTCACCCCTCCACTTT. The encoded protein is CASSPLGTALNSPLHF. The entire variable domain, with the rest obtained from reference TRBV18 and TRBJ1-6, is as follows: NAGVMQNPRHLVRRRGQEARLRCSPMKGHSHVYWYRQLPEEGLKFMVYLQKENIIDESGMPKERFSAEFPKEGPSILRIQQVVRGDSAAYFCASSPLGTALNSPLHFGNGTRLTVT.